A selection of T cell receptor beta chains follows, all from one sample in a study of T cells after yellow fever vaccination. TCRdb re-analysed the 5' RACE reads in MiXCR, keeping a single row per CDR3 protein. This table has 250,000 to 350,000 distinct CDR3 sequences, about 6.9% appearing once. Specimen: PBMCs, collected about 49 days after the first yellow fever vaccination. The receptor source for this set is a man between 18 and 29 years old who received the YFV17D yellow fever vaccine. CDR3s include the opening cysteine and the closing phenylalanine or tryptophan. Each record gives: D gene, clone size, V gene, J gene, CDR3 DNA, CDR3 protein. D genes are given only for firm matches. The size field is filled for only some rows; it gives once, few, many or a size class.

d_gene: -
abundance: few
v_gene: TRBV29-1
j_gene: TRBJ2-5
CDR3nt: TGCAGCGTTTATTATCCGTACCAAGAGACCCAGTACTTC
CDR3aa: CSVYYPYQETQYF

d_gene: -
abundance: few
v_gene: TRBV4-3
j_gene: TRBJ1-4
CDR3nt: TGCGCCAGCAGCCAAGAAATCGGAGCAGGATCTGAAAAACTGTTTTTT
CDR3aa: CASSQEIGAGSEKLFF

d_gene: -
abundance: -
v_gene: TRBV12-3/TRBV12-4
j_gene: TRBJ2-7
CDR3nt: TGTGCCAGCAGCCCCGGGGCCATGGTTGGGCTGTACGAGCAGTACTTC
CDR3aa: CASSPGAMVGLYEQYF

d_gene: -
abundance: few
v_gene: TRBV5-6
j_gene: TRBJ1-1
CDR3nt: TGTGCCAGCAGCTGGGGGTCGTTTGAAGCTTTCTTT
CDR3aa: CASSWGSFEAFF

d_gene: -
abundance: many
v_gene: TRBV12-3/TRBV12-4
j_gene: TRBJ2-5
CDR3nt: TGTGCCAGCACCATCAGGGGCCAAGAGACCCAGTACTTC
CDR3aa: CASTIRGQETQYF

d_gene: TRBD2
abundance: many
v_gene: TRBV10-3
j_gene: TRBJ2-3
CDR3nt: TGTGCCATCGGCGGGGGAGCGGGGGGCCCCCGAGATACGCAGTATTTT
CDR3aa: CAIGGGAGGPRDTQYF

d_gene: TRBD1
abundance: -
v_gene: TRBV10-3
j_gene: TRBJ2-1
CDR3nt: TGTGCCAGGGGACAGGGCCCCAATGAGCAGTTCTTC
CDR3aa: CARGQGPNEQFF

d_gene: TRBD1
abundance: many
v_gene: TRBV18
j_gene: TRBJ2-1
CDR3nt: TGTGCCAGCTCACCTCCCGGGACAGGGGATATCAATGAGCAGTTCTTC
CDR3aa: CASSPPGTGDINEQFF

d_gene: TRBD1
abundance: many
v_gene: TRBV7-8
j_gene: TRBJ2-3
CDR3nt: TGTGCCAGCAGCTCGGACAGGGCTAGCACAGATACGCAGTATTTT
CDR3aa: CASSSDRASTDTQYF

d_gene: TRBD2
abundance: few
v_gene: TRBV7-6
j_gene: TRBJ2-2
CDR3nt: TGTGCCAGCAGCCCCGGGACTACCCGTGGCGGGGAGCTGTTTTTT
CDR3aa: CASSPGTTRGGELFF

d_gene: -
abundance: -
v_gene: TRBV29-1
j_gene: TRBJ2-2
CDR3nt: TGCAGCGTACAGAAAAACACCGGGGAGCTGTTTTTT
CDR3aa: CSVQKNTGELFF

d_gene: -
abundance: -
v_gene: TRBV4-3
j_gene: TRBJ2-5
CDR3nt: TGCGCCAGCAGTCCAAAGAGGGGGGCAGACTCACAAGAGACCCAGTACTTC
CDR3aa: CASSPKRGADSQETQYF

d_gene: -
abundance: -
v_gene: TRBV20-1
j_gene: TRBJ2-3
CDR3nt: TGCAGTGCTAGAGGACTACATAGCACAGATACGCAGTATTTT
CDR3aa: CSARGLHSTDTQYF

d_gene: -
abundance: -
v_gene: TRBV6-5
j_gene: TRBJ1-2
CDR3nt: TGTGCCAGCAGTTACAGCGACCGATTCTTCGGGGGCTACACCTTC
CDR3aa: CASSYSDRFFGGYTF

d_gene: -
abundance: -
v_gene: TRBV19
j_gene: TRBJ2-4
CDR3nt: TGTGCCAGTAGTATAGGGCCCCTTAGGGCGGACGCCAAAAACATTCAGTACTTC
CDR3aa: CASSIGPLRADAKNIQYF

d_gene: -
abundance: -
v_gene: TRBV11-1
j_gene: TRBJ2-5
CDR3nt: TGTGCCAGCAGTTCGGGACAAGAGACGACCCAGTACTTC
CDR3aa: CASSSGQETTQYF

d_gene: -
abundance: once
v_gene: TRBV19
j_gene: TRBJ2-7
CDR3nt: TGTGCCAGTAGTAAGGATCCCTCCAACGAGCAGTACTTC
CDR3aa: CASSKDPSNEQYF

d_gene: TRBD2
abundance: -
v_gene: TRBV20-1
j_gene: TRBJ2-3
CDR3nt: TGCAGTGCGGCAGCGGGGTACACAGATACGCAGTATTTT
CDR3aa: CSAAAGYTDTQYF

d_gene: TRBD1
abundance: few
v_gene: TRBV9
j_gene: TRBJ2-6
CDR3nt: TGTGCCAGCAGCGTGACAGGGGTTATACCTGGGGCCAACGTCCTGACTTTC
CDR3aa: CASSVTGVIPGANVLTF

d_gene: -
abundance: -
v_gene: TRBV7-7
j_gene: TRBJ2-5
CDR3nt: TGTGCCAGCAGCTTAGGAATTTTCAGGGCGGGGGAGACCCAGTACTTC
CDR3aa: CASSLGIFRAGETQYF

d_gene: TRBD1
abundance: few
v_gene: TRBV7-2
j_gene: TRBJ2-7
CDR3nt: TGTGCCAGCAGCTTAGTGGGACAGGGCCTCTCCTACGAGCAGTACTTC
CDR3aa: CASSLVGQGLSYEQYF

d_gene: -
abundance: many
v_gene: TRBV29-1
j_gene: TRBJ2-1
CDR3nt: TGCAGCGTTGTGACGGGCCTGTCCTACAATGAGCAGTTCTTC
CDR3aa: CSVVTGLSYNEQFF

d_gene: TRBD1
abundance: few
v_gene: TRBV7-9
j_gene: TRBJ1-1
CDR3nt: TGTGCCAGCAGCGACAGGGAAAGGAACACTGAAGCTTTCTTT
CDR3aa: CASSDRERNTEAFF